One and the same sample provided the 3 T cell receptor beta chains below, sequenced in a study of cytomegalovirus exposure and HLA in healthy donors. The PCR made use of 60 Vbeta and 13 Jbeta primers. TCRdb's copy holds only in-frame clones and misses some; the assay was immunoSEQ multiplex PCR. The table shows approximately 190,000 clones, with around 85% occurring only once. Sequenced sample: PBMCs. Every receptor here comes from a man aged 40-55 years in good health and CMV-seropositive.

The chain employs TRBV9 and TRBJ2-3; 7 bases agree with TRBD1. The CDR3 consists of 14 residues. From germline, CDR1 is SGDLS and CDR2 YYNGEE. Trimming took 4 bases from V and 7 from J; bases not matched to a gene: 9. The DNA for the CDR3 is TGTGCCAGCAGCACGGGACAGAGGTCTAATACGCAGTATTTT. Translated: CASSTGQRSNTQYF.

The chain carries TRBV7-2 and TRBJ2-1; TRBD1 matches at 9 bases. Germline lookup yields CDR1 SGHTA and CDR2 FQGNSA. V trimming: 4 bases; J trimming: 3 bases; junction bases outside the gene matches: 7. This CDR3 is built from 16 residues. In DNA, the CDR3 is TGTGCCAGCAGCTATACAGGGGGCCGTAACTACAATGAGCAGTTCTTC. As protein: CASSYTGGRNYNEQFF.

The V gene is TRBV6-6, the J gene TRBJ2-3; TRBD2 matches 8 bases. After removal of 8 bases from V and 2 bases from J, the junction contained 12 bases not matched to a gene. Germline loops: CDR1 MNHNY, CDR2 SVGAGI (reference sequence). This CDR3 has 16 amino acids. The CDR3 region has the DNA TGTGCCAGCCCTCTTCGGGGGGGCGAGGACACAGATACGCAGTATTTT. This translates into CASPLRGGEDTDTQYF.